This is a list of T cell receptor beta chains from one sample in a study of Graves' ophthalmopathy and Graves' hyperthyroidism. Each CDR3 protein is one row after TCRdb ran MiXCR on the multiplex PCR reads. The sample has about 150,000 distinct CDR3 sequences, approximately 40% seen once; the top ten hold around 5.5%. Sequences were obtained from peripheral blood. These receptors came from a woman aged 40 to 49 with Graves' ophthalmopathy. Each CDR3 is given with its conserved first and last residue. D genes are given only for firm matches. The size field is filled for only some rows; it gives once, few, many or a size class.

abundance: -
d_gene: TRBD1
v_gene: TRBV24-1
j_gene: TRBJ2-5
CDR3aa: CATSEPQGKETQYF
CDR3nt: TGTGCCACCAGCGAACCACAGGGGAAAGAGACCCAGTACTTC

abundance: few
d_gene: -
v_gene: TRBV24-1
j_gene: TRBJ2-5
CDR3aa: CATSVRVETQYF
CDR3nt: TGTGCCACCAGTGTCAGGGTGGAGACCCAGTACTTC

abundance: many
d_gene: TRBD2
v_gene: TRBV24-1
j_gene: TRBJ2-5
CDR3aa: CATRGTSGEETQYF
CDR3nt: TGTGCCACCAGGGGTACTAGCGGGGAAGAGACCCAGTACTTC

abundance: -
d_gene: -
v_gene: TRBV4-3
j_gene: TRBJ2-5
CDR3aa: CASSQDIVGETQYF
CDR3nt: TGCGCCAGCAGCCAAGATATTGTGGGAGAGACCCAGTACTTC

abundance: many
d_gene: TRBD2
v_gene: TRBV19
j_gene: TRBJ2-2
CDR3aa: CASIGGRTGELFF
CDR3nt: TGTGCCAGTATTGGCGGGAGGACCGGGGAGCTGTTTTTT

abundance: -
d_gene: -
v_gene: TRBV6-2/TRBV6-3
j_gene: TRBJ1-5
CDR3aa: CASSYSMMGRIDNQPQHF
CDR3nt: TGTGCCAGCAGTTACTCGATGATGGGGAGAATAGACAATCAGCCCCAGCATTTT

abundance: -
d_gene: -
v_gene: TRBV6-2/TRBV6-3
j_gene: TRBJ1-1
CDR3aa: CASSYRLGDRGANTEAFF
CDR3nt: TGTGCCAGCAGTTACCGACTGGGGGATAGGGGGGCGAACACTGAAGCTTTCTTT

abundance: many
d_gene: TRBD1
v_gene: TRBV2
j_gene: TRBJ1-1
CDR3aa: CASSGVGGVWAFF
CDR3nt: TGTGCCAGCAGTGGGGTAGGGGGCGTCTGGGCTTTCTTT

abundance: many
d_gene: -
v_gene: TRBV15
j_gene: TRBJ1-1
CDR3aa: CATSRSRANTEAFF
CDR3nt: TGTGCCACCAGCAGAAGTCGGGCCAACACTGAAGCTTTCTTT

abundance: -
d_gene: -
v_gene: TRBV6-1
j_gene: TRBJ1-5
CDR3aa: CASSEPGLNQPQHF
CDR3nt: TGTGCCAGCAGTGAGCCAGGGCTCAATCAGCCCCAGCATTTT

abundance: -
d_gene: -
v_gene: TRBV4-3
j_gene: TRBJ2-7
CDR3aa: CASSHSTGPYEQYF
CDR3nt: TGCGCCAGCAGCCATTCGACAGGCCCCTACGAGCAGTACTTC

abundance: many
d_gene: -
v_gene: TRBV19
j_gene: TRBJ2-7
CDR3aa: CASSVQAAVYEQYF
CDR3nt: TGTGCCAGTAGCGTCCAAGCGGCCGTCTACGAGCAGTACTTC

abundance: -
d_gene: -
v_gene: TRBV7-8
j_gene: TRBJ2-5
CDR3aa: CASSPGDSLVKYF
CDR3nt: TGTGCCAGCAGCCCGGGGGACAGTTTAGTTAAGTACTTC

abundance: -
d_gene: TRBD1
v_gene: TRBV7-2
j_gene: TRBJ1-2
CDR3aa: CASSDRQGYGYTF
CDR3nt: TGTGCCAGCAGCGATAGACAGGGCTATGGCTACACCTTC

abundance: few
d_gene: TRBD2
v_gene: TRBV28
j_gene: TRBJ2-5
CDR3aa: CASRRLAGLETQYF
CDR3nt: TGTGCCAGCAGGCGACTAGCGGGGTTAGAGACCCAGTACTTC

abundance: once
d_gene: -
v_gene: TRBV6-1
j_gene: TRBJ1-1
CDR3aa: CASKLQVGTEAFF
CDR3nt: TGTGCCAGCAAGCTACAGGTTGGAACTGAAGCTTTCTTT

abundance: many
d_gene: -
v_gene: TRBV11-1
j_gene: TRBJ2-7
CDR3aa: CASSFAETYEHYF
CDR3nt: TGTGCCAGCAGCTTTGCAGAGACCTACGAGCACTACTTC

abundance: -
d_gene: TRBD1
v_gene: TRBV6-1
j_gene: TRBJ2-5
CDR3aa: CASSSSGGRQETQYF
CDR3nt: TGTGCCAGCAGCTCTTCAGGGGGCCGCCAAGAGACCCAGTACTTC

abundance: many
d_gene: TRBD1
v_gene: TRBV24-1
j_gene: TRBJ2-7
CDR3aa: CAIEGGQGLSYEQYF
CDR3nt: TGTGCCATCGAGGGGGGACAGGGGTTATCCTACGAGCAGTACTTC

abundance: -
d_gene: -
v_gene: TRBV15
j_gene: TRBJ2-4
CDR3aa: CATSRDRSEAQIGIQYF
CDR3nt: TGTGCCACCAGCAGAGATCGGTCCGAAGCTCAGATAGGGATTCAGTACTTC